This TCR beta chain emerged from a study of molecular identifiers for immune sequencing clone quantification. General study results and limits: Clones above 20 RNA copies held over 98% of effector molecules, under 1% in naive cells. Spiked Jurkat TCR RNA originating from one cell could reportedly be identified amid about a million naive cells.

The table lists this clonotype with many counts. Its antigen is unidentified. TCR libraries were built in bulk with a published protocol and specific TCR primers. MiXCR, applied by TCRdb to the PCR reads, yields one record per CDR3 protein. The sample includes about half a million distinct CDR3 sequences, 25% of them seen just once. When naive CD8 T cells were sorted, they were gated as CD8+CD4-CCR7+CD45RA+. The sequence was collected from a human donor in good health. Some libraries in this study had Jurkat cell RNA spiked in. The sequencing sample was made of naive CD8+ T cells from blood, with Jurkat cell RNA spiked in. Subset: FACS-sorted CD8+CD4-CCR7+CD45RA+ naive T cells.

CDR3 residues: CSVEVVGQGYEQYF. Here the CDR3 DNA reads TGCAGCGTTGAAGTTGTGGGGCAGGGTTACGAGCAGTACTTC. The chain is built from TRBV29-1 and TRBJ2-7; D is perhaps TRBD1 (5 bases). The CDR3 has 14 residues. Germline lookup yields CDR1 SQVTM and CDR2 ANQGSEA. V was clipped by 1 base and J by 4 bases, with 14 bases between them.